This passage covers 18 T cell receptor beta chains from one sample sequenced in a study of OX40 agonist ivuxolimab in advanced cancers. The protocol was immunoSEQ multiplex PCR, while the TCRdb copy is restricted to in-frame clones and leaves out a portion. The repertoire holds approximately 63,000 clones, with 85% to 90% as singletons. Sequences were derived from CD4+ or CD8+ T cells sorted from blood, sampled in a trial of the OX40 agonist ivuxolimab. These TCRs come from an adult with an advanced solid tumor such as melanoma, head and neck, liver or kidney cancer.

The CDR3: CASSLASGARYNEQFF. For the CDR3, the DNA is TGTGCCAGCAGCCTTGCTTCGGGGGCTCGATACAATGAGCAGTTCTTC. This rearrangement joins TRBV7-6 to TRBJ2-1, with D possibly called TRBD1 or TRBD2 (6 bases each). Germline loops: CDR1 SGHVS, CDR2 FNYEAQ. V dropped 5 bases and J dropped 4 bases, with 18 bases sitting between them. The CDR3 sequence is 16 residues long.

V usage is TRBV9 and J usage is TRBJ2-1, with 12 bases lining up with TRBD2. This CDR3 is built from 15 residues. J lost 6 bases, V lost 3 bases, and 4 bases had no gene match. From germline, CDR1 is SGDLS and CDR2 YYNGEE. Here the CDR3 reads CASSALAGGFNEQFF. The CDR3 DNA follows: TGTGCCAGCAGCGCCCTAGCGGGGGGGTTCAATGAGCAGTTCTTC.

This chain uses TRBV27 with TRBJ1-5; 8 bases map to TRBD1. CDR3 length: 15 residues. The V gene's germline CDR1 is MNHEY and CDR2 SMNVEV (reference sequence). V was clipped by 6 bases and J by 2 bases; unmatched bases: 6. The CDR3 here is CASRQGAWGNQPQHF. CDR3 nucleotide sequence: TGTGCCAGCAGGCAGGGGGCTTGGGGCAATCAGCCCCAGCATTTT.

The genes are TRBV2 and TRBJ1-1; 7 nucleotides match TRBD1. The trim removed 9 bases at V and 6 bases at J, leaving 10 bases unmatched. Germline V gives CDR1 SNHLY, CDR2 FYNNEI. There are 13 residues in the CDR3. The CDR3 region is CARQSDREPEAFF. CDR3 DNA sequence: TGTGCCAGACAATCAGACAGGGAGCCTGAAGCTTTCTTT.

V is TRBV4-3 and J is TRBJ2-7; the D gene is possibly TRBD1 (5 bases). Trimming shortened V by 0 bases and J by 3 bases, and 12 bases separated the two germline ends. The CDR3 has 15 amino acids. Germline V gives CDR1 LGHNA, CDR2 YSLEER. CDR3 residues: CASSQDTTVYYEQYF. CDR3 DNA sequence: TGCGCCAGCAGCCAAGATACGACAGTGTACTACGAGCAGTACTTC.

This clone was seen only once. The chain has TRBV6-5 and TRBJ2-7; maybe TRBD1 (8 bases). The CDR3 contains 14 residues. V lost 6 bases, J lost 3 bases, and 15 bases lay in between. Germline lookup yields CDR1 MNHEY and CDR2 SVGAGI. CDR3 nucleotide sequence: TGTGCCAGCAGGACAGGGGCGGGGGACTACGAGCAGTACTTC. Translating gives CASRTGAGDYEQYF.

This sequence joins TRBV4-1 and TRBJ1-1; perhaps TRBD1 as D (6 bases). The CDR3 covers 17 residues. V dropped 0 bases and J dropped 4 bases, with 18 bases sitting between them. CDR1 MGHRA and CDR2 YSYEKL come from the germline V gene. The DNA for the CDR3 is TGCGCCAGCAGCCAAGAGGCAGGGGCTACCTTAACCACTGAAGCTTTCTTT. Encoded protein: CASSQEAGATLTTEAFF.

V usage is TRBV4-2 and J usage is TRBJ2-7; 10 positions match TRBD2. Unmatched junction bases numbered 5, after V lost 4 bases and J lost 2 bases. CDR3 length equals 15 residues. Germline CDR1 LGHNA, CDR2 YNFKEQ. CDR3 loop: CASSPTLAGAYEQYF. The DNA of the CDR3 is TGTGCCAGCAGCCCGACCCTAGCGGGAGCCTACGAGCAGTACTTC.

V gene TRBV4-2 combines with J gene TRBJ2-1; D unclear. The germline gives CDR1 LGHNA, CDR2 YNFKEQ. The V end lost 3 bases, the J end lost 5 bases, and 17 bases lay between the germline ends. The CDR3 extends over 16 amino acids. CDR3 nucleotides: TGTGCCAGCAGCCACCTCGAGGTCCAGGAAAACAATGAGCAGTTCTTC. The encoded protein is CASSHLEVQENNEQFF.

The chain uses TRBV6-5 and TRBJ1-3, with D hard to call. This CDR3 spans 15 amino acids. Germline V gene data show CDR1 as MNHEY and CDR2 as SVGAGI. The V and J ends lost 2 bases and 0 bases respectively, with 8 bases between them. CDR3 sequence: CASSYTFGSGNTIYF. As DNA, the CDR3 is TGTGCCAGCAGTTACACGTTTGGCTCTGGAAACACCATATATTTT.

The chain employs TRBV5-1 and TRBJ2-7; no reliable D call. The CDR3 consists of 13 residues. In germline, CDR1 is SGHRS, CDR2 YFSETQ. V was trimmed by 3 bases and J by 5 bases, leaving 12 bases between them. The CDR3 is CASSSVNRDEQYF. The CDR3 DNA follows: TGCGCCAGCAGCTCGGTGAATCGAGACGAGCAGTACTTC.

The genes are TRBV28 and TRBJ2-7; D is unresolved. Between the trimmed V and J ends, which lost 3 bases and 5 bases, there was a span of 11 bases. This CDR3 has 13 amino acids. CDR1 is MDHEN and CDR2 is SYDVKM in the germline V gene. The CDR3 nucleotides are TGTGCCAGCAGTTTCCCCGGTAGGGACGAGCAGTACTTC. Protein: CASSFPGRDEQYF.

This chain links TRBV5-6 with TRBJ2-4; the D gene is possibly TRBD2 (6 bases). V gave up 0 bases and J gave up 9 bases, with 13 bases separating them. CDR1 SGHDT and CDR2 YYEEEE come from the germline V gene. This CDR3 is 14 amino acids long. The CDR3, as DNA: TGTGCCAGCAGCTTGGCCGGAGGGAGGATCATTCAGTACTTC. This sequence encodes CASSLAGGRIIQYF. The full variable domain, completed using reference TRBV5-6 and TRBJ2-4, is DAGVTQSPTHLIKTRGQQVTLRCSPKSGHDTVSWYQQALGQGPQFIFQYYEEEERQRGNFPDRFSGHQFPNYSSELNVNALLLGDSALYLCASSLAGGRIIQYFGAGTRLSVL.

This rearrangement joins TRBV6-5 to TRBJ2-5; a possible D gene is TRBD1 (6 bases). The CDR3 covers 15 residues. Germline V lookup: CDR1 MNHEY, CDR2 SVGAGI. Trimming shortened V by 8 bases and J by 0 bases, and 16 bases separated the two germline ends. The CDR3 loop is CASSQSQGNQETQYF. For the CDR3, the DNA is TGTGCCAGCTCGCAGAGCCAGGGGAACCAAGAGACCCAGTACTTC.

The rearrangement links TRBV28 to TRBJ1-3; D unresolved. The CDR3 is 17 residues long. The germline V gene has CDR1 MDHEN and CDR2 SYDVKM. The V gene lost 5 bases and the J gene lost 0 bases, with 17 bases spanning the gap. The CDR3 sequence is CASSGPNPSFSGNTIYF. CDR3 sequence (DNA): TGTGCCAGCAGTGGACCGAACCCGTCCTTCTCTGGAAACACCATATATTTT.

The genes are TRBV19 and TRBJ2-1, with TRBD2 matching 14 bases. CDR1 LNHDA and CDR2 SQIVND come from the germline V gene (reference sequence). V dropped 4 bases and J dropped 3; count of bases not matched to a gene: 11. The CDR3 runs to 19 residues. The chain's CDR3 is CASSKLRLAGGPGYNEQFF. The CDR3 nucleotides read TGTGCCAGTAGTAAATTAAGACTAGCGGGGGGGCCCGGCTACAATGAGCAGTTCTTC.

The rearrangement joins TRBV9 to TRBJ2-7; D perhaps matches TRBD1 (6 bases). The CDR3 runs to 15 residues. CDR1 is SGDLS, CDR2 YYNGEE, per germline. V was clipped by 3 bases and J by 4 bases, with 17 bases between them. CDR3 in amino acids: CASSAGSGQPYEQYF. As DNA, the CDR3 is TGTGCCAGCAGCGCGGGATCAGGACAGCCTTACGAGCAGTACTTC.

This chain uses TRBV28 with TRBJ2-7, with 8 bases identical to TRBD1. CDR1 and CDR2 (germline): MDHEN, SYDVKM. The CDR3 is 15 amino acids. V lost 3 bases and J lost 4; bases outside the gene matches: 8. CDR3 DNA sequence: TGTGCCAGCAGTTTTCGACAGGGGTTTTCTTACGAGCAGTACTTC. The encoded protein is CASSFRQGFSYEQYF.